This T cell receptor beta chain was identified in a study of blood T cell repertoires in COVID-19. Assay: immunoSEQ multiplex PCR; the TCRdb copy retains only in-frame clones and omits some. The profile shows over 250,000 clones, over 70% of them singletons. The V segment lost 0 bases and the J segment 2 bases; nucleotides outside the gene matches: 4. This CDR3 contains 15 residues. Germline-derived CDR1 and CDR2 are SGDLS and YYNGEE. The TCR sequence derives from a woman aged 40 to 49 who had recovered from COVID-19. The chain is built from TRBV9 and TRBJ1-1; 7 bases agree with TRBD1. The sequenced sample consisted of peripheral blood. DNA for the CDR3: TGTGCCAGCAGCGTAGCCGACAGGGAAAACACTGAAGCTTTCTTT. It codes for CASSVADRENTEAFF.